The rows below give T cell receptor beta chains drawn from one sample of a study of PD-1 blockade in mismatch repair-deficient tumors. Profiling relied on immunoSEQ multiplex PCR, and the TCRdb table lists in-frame clones only, not all of them. The sample includes about 66,000 clones, around four fifths of them seen just once. This material consisted of peripheral blood, taken 2 weeks after starting pembrolizumab. The receptors were sampled from an adult with mismatch repair-deficient cancer. Each CDR3 is given with its conserved first and last residue. A D gene is named only where the DNA matches it firmly. Some rows mark clone size as missing; the rest say once, few, many or name a class of expanded clone.

V gene	CDR3 length	D gene	J gene	clone size	CDR3 protein	CDR3 DNA
TRBV27	18	.	TRBJ1-5	.	CASSSTTRGFAFNQPQHF	TGTGCCAGCAGTTCGACTACCCGTGGCTTCGCTTTCAATCAGCCCCAGCATTTT
TRBV30	14	.	TRBJ2-2	many	CAWSHRFFTGELFF	TGTGCCTGGAGCCACAGGTTTTTCACCGGGGAGCTGTTTTTT
TRBV7-9	14	TRBD1	TRBJ2-1	.	CAGFGTGSDNEQFF	TGTGCCGGTTTCGGGACAGGGAGTGACAATGAGCAGTTCTTC
TRBV19	16	.	TRBJ1-5	.	CASRALTLDSNQPQHF	TGTGCCAGTAGAGCGTTGACGTTGGATAGCAATCAGCCCCAGCATTTT
TRBV5-1	14	TRBD2	TRBJ2-1	.	CASSLGLASNEQFF	TGCGCCAGCAGCTTGGGACTAGCGAGCAATGAGCAGTTCTTC
TRBV18	15	.	TRBJ1-1	.	CASSLEGLVNTEAFF	TGTGCCAGCTCACTCGAGGGGTTGGTGAACACTGAAGCTTTCTTT
TRBV7-9	18	.	TRBJ1-2	.	CASSWGMDKARSNYGYTF	TGTGCCAGCAGCTGGGGGATGGACAAGGCCCGCTCTAACTATGGCTACACCTTC
TRBV10-3	15	.	TRBJ1-2	.	CAISDDNKGDYGYTF	TGTGCCATCAGTGACGATAATAAGGGTGACTATGGCTACACCTTC
TRBV5-1	17	TRBD2	TRBJ2-2	.	CASSLDSAGGNTGELFF	TGCGCCAGCAGCTTGGATTCGGCGGGAGGTAATACCGGGGAGCTGTTTTTT
TRBV7-6	14	.	TRBJ1-2	.	CASSLEDRPGGYTF	TGTGCCAGCAGCCTAGAAGACAGGCCAGGAGGCTACACCTTC
TRBV11-1	15	TRBD2	TRBJ2-1	once	CASSLGTSGGNEQFF	TGTGCCAGCAGCCTCGGGACTAGCGGGGGTAATGAGCAGTTCTTC
TRBV5-1	13	.	TRBJ2-1	.	CASSLSRNNEQFF	TGCGCCAGCAGCTTGAGTCGGAACAATGAGCAGTTCTTC
TRBV5-4	14	.	TRBJ2-1	.	CASSLEVSVDEQFF	TGTGCCAGCAGCTTGGAAGTTAGCGTCGATGAGCAGTTCTTC
TRBV7-8	16	.	TRBJ1-4	.	CASSLGSGNGGEKLFF	TGTGCCAGCAGCTTAGGTTCCGGGAACGGAGGTGAAAAACTGTTTTTT
TRBV4-1	15	.	TRBJ1-2	few	CASSQLFPGRKGYTF	TGCGCCAGCAGCCAACTATTCCCTGGAAGGAAGGGCTACACCTTC
TRBV2	14	.	TRBJ1-1	.	CASTWGAMGTEAFF	TGTGCCAGCACTTGGGGGGCGATGGGAACTGAAGCTTTCTTT
TRBV11-3	14	.	TRBJ2-5	.	CASSLDGGTETQYF	TGTGCCAGCAGCTTAGATGGGGGGACGGAGACCCAGTACTTC
TRBV27	14	.	TRBJ2-7	.	CASSLSIGGGEQYF	TGTGCCAGCAGTTTATCGATAGGGGGGGGCGAGCAGTACTTC
TRBV19	13	.	TRBJ2-1	.	CASSISQYNEQFF	TGTGCCAGTAGTATATCTCAGTACAATGAGCAGTTCTTC
TRBV6-1	14	TRBD2	TRBJ2-1	.	CASSGVLAGGEQFF	TGTGCCAGCAGTGGGGTACTAGCGGGAGGAGAGCAGTTCTTC
TRBV19	17	.	TRBJ1-2	.	CASSPTLSFPTNYGYTF	TGTGCCAGTAGTCCCACCTTATCTTTCCCCACTAACTATGGCTACACCTTC
TRBV7-9	12	.	TRBJ1-4	.	CASSLLGEKLFF	TGTGCCAGCAGCTTATTGGGTGAAAAACTGTTTTTT
TRBV6-5	14	TRBD1	TRBJ1-2	.	CASRRTGANYGYTF	TGTGCCAGCAGACGGACAGGGGCCAACTATGGCTACACCTTC
TRBV6-4	17	TRBD1	TRBJ2-1	.	CASSVGAGTGGWNEQFF	TGTGCCAGCAGTGTAGGTGCCGGGACAGGGGGTTGGAATGAGCAGTTCTTC
TRBV5-8	12	.	TRBJ1-5	.	CASSLANQPQHF	TGTGCCAGCAGCTTGGCCAATCAGCCCCAGCATTTT
TRBV5-5	17	TRBD2	TRBJ2-5	.	CASSLGTSGGYQETQYF	TGTGCCAGCAGCTTGGGGACTAGCGGAGGGTACCAAGAGACCCAGTACTTC
TRBV7-2	15	TRBD2	TRBJ2-2	.	CASSTGLAVQGELFF	TGTGCCAGCAGTACCGGACTAGCTGTACAGGGGGAGCTGTTTTTT
TRBV9	14	.	TRBJ1-1	.	CASSVLDRKTEAFF	TGTGCCAGCAGCGTACTGGACAGAAAAACTGAAGCTTTCTTT
TRBV5-1	17	TRBD2	TRBJ2-7	.	CASSFFPLTSGGGEQYF	TGCGCCAGCAGCTTTTTTCCACTAACTAGCGGGGGAGGCGAGCAGTACTTC
TRBV5-6	13	TRBD1	TRBJ1-2	.	CASSIRTGDGYTF	TGTGCCAGCAGCATTAGGACAGGGGACGGCTACACCTTC
TRBV7-3	18	.	TRBJ2-7	.	CASSLEGPVGGGGYEQYF	TGTGCCAGCAGCTTAGAGGGCCCCGTTGGAGGGGGAGGTTACGAGCAGTACTTC
TRBV5-4	12	.	TRBJ1-2	few	CASSLDRVGYTF	TGTGCCAGCAGCTTGGACAGGGTTGGCTACACCTTC
TRBV4-2	15	TRBD1	TRBJ2-2	.	CASSERTGLAGELFF	TGTGCCAGCAGCGAACGGACAGGGTTGGCCGGGGAGCTGTTTTTT
TRBV11-3	13	.	TRBJ2-1	few	CASSLVRNNEQFF	TGTGCCAGCAGCTTAGTCAGGAACAATGAGCAGTTCTTC
TRBV29-1	12	TRBD1	TRBJ1-1	.	CSVGQGSTEAFF	TGCAGCGTTGGACAGGGGAGCACTGAAGCTTTCTTT
TRBV5-8	15	.	TRBJ1-1	.	CASSLGHVGDTEAFF	TGTGCCAGCAGCTTGGGTCACGTGGGGGACACTGAAGCTTTCTTT
TRBV19	12	.	TRBJ2-1	.	CASRGSYNEQFF	TGTGCCAGTCGCGGCTCCTACAATGAGCAGTTCTTC
TRBV27	14	TRBD2	TRBJ2-1	.	CASSLVSGSNEQFF	TGTGCCAGCAGTTTAGTCAGCGGGAGCAATGAGCAGTTCTTC
TRBV5-1	16	TRBD1	TRBJ1-1	.	CASSLGSGGMNTEAFF	TGCGCCAGCAGCTTGGGGTCAGGGGGTATGAACACTGAAGCTTTCTTT
TRBV28	13	.	TRBJ1-4	.	CASTSGSHEKLFF	TGTGCCAGCACCTCAGGTAGTCATGAAAAACTGTTTTTT
TRBV25-1	13	.	TRBJ1-4	once	CASSDSGAEKLFF	TGTGCCAGCAGTGACTCCGGGGCCGAAAAACTGTTTTTT
TRBV10-3	17	TRBD2	TRBJ2-2	.	CAISEPAGGPNTGELFF	TGTGCCATCAGTGAACCAGCGGGAGGGCCGAACACCGGGGAGCTGTTTTTT
TRBV18	14	.	TRBJ2-1	.	CASSRGARDNEQFF	TGTGCCAGCTCACGGGGGGCGCGGGACAATGAGCAGTTCTTC
TRBV7-3	14	.	TRBJ1-2	.	CASTPVLEGGGYTF	TGTGCCAGCACCCCCGTTTTGGAGGGTGGTGGCTACACCTTC
TRBV9	12	.	TRBJ1-1	.	CASTPLRTEAFF	TGTGCCAGCACCCCTCTAAGAACTGAAGCTTTCTTT
TRBV5-1	15	.	TRBJ1-3	.	CASSLEGGSGNTIYF	TGCGCCAGCAGCTTGGAGGGAGGCTCTGGAAACACCATATATTTT
TRBV10-3	14	.	TRBJ1-2	.	CAISQDDSFYGYTF	TGTGCCATCAGTCAAGACGACAGTTTCTATGGCTACACCTTC
TRBV28	13	TRBD1	TRBJ1-1	.	CASRGTGGTEAFF	TGTGCCAGCAGAGGGACAGGGGGGACTGAAGCTTTCTTT
TRBV28	16	.	TRBJ2-5	.	CASSSAWAEDQETQYF	TGTGCCAGCAGTTCGGCCTGGGCGGAGGACCAAGAGACCCAGTACTTC
TRBV4-2	14	.	TRBJ2-7	.	CASSQDTVTYEQYF	TGTGCCAGCAGCCAAGATACTGTCACCTACGAGCAGTACTTC
TRBV7-2	16	TRBD2	TRBJ2-5	once	CASRTGGLAGGETQYF	TGTGCCAGCAGAACCGGTGGACTAGCGGGAGGTGAGACCCAGTACTTC
TRBV7-3	16	TRBD2	TRBJ2-1	.	CASSPRGGRTYNEQFF	TGTGCCAGCAGCCCTCGGGGGGGGCGAACCTACAATGAGCAGTTCTTC
TRBV9	14	TRBD2	TRBJ2-1	.	CASSIELAPNEQFF	TGTGCCAGCAGCATCGAACTAGCGCCCAATGAGCAGTTCTTC
TRBV7-2	14	TRBD1	TRBJ2-7	.	CASSSRTGSYEQYF	TGTGCCAGCAGCTCAAGGACAGGATCCTACGAGCAGTACTTC
TRBV10-3	16	.	TRBJ1-1	.	CAISESRGGVNTEAFF	TGTGCCATCAGTGAGTCGAGGGGAGGAGTGAACACTGAAGCTTTCTTT
TRBV5-1	15	.	TRBJ1-2	.	CASSLVETGQRGYTF	TGCGCCAGCAGCTTGGTAGAGACAGGCCAGAGGGGCTACACCTTC
TRBV20-1	11	TRBD1	TRBJ1-1	.	CSAREDREAFF	TGCAGTGCTAGAGAGGACAGGGAAGCTTTCTTT
TRBV4-1	16	TRBD2	TRBJ2-7	.	CASSQDSLAGAYEQYF	TGCGCCAGCAGCCAAGATAGCCTAGCGGGAGCCTACGAGCAGTACTTC
TRBV5-4	14	.	TRBJ2-7	.	CASSLDQGRYEQYF	TGTGCCAGCAGCTTGGACCAGGGAAGGTACGAGCAGTACTTC